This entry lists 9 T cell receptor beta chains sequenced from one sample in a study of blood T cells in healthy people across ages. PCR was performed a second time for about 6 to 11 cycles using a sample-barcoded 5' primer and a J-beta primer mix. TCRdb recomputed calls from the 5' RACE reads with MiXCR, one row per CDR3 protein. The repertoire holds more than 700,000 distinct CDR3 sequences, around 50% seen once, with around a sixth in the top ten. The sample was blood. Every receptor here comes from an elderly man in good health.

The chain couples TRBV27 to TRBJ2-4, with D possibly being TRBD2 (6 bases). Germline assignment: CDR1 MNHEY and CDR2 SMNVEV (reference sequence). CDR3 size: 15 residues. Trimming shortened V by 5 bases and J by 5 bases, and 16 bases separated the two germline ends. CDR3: CASSVSAGRQNIQYF. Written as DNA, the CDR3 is TGTGCCAGCAGTGTTTCGGCGGGACGTCAAAACATTCAGTACTTC.

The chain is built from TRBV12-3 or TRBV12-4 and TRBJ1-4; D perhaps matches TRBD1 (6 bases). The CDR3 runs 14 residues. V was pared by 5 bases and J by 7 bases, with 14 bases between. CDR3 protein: CASSPGGAGEKLFF. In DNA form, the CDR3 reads TGTGCCAGCAGTCCTGGGGGGGCTGGTGAAAAACTGTTTTTT.

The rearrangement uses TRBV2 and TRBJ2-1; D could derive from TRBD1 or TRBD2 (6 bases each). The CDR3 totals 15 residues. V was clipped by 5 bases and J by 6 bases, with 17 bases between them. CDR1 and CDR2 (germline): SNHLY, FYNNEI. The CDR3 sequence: CASSYGGPGGNEQFF. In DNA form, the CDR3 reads TGTGCCAGCAGTTATGGGGGGCCTGGGGGCAATGAGCAGTTCTTC.

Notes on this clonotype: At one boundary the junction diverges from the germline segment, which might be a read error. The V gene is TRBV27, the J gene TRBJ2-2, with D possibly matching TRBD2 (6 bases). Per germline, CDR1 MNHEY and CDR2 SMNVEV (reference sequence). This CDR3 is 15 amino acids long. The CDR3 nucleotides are TGTGCCAGCAGTTTATTGCTGGGGCACACCGGGGGGCTGTTTTTT. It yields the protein CASSLLLGHTGGLFF.

Here the CDR3 DNA reads TGCAGTGCTAGAGGAGCGGGGACACTCGAAGTCAATGAGCAGTTCTTC. Its translation is CSARGAGTLEVNEQFF. The chain is built from TRBV20-1 and TRBJ2-1; D is perhaps TRBD2 (7 bases). This CDR3 is 16 amino acids long. Germline V gene sequence: CDR1 DFQATT, CDR2 SNEGSKA (reference sequence). Trimming shortened V by 1 base and J by 6 bases, and 19 bases separated the two germline ends.

This chain's CDR3 is CASSKGTGNEKLFF. DNA of the CDR3: TGTGCCAGCAGCAAAGGGACAGGGAATGAAAAACTGTTTTTT. The chain combines TRBV7-2 with TRBJ1-4; the match to TRBD1 covers 9 bases. Trimming cost V 5 bases and J 5 bases; bases outside gene matches: 3. Looked up from germline, CDR1 is SGHTA and CDR2 is FQGNSA. The CDR3 spans 14 residues.

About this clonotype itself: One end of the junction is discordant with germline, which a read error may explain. The CDR3 region is CASSYGSGSYNELFF. The DNA of the CDR3 is TGTGCCAGCAGTTACGGCAGTGGCTCCTACAATGAGCTGTTCTTC. V and J are TRBV6-6 and TRBJ2-1; D call uncertain. The CDR3 has 15 amino acids. Germline V gene sequence: CDR1 MNHNY, CDR2 SVGAGI (reference sequence).

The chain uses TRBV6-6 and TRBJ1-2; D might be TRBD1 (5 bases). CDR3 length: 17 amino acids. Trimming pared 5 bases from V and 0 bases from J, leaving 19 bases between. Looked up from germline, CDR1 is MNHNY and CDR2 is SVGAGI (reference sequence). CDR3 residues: CASSLKRGPEANYGYTF. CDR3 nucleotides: TGTGCCAGCAGTCTTAAACGGGGCCCGGAAGCTAACTATGGCTACACCTTC.

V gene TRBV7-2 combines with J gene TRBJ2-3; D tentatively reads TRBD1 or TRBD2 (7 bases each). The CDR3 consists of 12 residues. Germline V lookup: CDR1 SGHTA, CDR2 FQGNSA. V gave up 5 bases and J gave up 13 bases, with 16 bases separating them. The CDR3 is CASSQGGTRKYF. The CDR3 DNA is TGTGCCAGCAGCCAGGGGGGGACCCGCAAGTATTTT.